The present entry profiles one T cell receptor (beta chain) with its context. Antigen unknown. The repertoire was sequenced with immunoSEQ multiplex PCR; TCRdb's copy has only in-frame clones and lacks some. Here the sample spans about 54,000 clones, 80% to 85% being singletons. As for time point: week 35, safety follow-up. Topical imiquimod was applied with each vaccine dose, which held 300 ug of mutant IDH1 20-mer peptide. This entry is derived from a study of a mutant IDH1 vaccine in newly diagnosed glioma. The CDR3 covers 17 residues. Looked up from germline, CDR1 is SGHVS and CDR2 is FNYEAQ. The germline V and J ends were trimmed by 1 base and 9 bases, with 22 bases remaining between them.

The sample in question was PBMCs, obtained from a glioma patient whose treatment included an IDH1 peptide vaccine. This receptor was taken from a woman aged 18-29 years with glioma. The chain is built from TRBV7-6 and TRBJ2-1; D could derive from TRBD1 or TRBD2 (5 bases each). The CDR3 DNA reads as TGTGCCAGCAGCTTAGGGAGTGTTGGGGCGTTCGCGGGTGAGCAGTTCTTC. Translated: CASSLGSVGAFAGEQFF.